Here is one TCR beta chain with its context. The CDR3 has 17 amino acids. The ends were cut back, 0 bases at V and 3 bases at J, with 14 bases in the middle. Germline assignment: CDR1 LGHNT and CDR2 FRNRAP. The source of the sample is a study of Graves' ophthalmopathy and Graves' hyperthyroidism. Amplification targeted the TCR beta CDR3 regions, with RNA transcripts as the source material. Second-round multiplex PCR followed a first-round RT-PCR using HTBI primers. TCRdb called the multiplex PCR reads again in MiXCR, with one record for every CDR3 protein. The sample lists 660,000 or so distinct CDR3 sequences, roughly 39% occurring once.

Material for sequencing was peripheral blood. The receptor's source is an adult man with Graves' ophthalmopathy. The J gene is TRBJ2-2, the V gene TRBV12-5; D gene ambiguous. The CDR3 region has the DNA TGTGCTAGTGGTTTGGTATTACTCCGATCCGACACCGGGGAGCTGTTTTTT. It translates to CASGLVLLRSDTGELFF.